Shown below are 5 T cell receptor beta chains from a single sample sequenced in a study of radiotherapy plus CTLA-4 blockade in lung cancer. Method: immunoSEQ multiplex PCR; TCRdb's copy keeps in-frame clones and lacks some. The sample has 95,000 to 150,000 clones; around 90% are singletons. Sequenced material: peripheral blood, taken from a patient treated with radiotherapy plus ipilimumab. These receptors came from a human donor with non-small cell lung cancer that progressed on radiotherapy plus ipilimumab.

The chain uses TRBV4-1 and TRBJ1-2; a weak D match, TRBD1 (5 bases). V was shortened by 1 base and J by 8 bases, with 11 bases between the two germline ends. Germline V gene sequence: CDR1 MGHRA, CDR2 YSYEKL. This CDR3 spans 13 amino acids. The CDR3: CASSQASGLGYTF. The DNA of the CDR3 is TGCGCCAGCAGCCAAGCTTCAGGGCTGGGCTACACCTTC.

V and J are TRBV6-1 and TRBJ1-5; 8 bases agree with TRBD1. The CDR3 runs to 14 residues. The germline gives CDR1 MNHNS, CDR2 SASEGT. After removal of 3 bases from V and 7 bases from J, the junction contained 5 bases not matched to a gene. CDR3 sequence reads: CASSDDRGRQPQHF. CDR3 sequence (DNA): TGTGCCAGCAGTGATGACAGGGGTCGCCAGCCCCAGCATTTT.

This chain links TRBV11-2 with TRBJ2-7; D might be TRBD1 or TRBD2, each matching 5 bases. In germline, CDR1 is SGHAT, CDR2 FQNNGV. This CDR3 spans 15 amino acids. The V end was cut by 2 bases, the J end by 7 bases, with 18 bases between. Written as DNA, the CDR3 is TGTGCCAGCAGCTTACAGCCGGGACGTCTGGGTGAGCAGTACTTC. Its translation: CASSLQPGRLGEQYF.

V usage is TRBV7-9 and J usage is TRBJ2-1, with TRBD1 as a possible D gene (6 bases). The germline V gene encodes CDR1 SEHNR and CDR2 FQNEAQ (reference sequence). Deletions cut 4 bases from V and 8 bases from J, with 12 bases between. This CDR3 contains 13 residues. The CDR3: CASSSPGQYEQFF. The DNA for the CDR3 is TGTGCCAGCAGCTCCCCTGGACAGTATGAGCAGTTCTTC.

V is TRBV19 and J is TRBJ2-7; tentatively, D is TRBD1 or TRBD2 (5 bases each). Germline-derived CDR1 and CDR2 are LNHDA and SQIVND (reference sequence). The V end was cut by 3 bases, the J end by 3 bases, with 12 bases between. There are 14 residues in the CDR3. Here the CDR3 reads CASSMGPSLYEQYF. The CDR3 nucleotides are TGTGCCAGTAGTATGGGACCAAGCCTCTACGAGCAGTACTTC.